These 4 T cell receptor beta chains were all obtained from the same sample, sequenced in a study of CD8+CD57+ T cells in acquired aplastic anemia. Selection for sequencing was limited to patients who had shown CD8+CD57+ cell expansion by flow cytometry. Researchers used genomic DNA as the template to profile TCR beta VDJ and CDR3. TCRdb redid the calling of the reads with MiXCR, one entry per CDR3 protein. Of 270,000 or so distinct CDR3 sequences listed, 82% were seen once; the top ten hold 35% to 50%. The specimen was sorted CD4+, CD8+, or CD8+CD57+ T cells (not recorded which) from PBMCs. The receptors here all came from a human donor with aplastic anemia.

V gene TRBV7-6 combines with J gene TRBJ1-2; D may be TRBD1 (6 bases). The CDR3 loop spans 13 amino acids. Trimming took off 5 bases at V and 7 bases at J, with 14 bases between the two ends. CDR1 is SGHVS and CDR2 is FNYEAQ in the germline V gene. The CDR3 coding sequence is TGTGCCAGCAGCCAGGGGAGTGCCTGTGGCTACACCTTC. Its protein is CASSQGSACGYTF.

The count of this clonotype is one. It is likely a read error, because the conserved phenylalanine at the end of the CDR3 is missing. The DNA is left out, because the CDR3 cannot be placed on it with certainty; the CDR3 is given as TCRdb lists it. The chain is built from TRBV2 and TRBJ1-1. Germline-derived CDR1 and CDR2 are SNHLY and FYNNEI. The CDR3 length equals 16 residues, ends included. The CDR3 loop is CASSDGGMDEQFFAPV.

The chain couples TRBV5-5 to TRBJ1-4, with D maybe TRBD1 (6 bases). V lost 0 bases, J lost 8 bases, and 11 bases lay in between. The CDR3 extends over 14 amino acids. CDR1 is SGHKS and CDR2 is YYEKEE in the germline V gene (reference sequence). CDR3 bases: TGTGCCAGCAGCTTGGGGAGGGGGAGGGAAAAACTGTTTTTT. Translating it yields CASSLGRGREKLFF.

In this sample, this clonotype turned up a few times. The gene calls are TRBV5-5 and TRBJ2-3, with D unresolved. The germline V and J ends were trimmed by 4 bases and 1 base, with 7 bases remaining between them. This CDR3 comprises 13 residues. CDR1 and CDR2 from the germline V gene are SGHKS and YYEKEE (reference sequence). For the CDR3, the DNA is TGTGCCAGCAGCGTCGACGGCACAGATACGCAGTATTTT. The encoded protein is CASSVDGTDTQYF. Drawing the rest from reference TRBV5-5 and TRBJ2-3, the complete variable domain is DAGVTQSPTHLIKTRGQQVTLRCSPISGHKSVSWYQQVLGQGPQFIFQYYEKEERGRGNFPDRFSARQFPNYSSELNVNALLLGDSALYLCASSVDGTDTQYFGPGTRLTVL.